This T cell receptor beta chain was profiled in a study of shared clonotypes between healthy human individuals. Across the study: Donor ages ranged 18 to 49 years: two women, a few men.

This clone was recorded a few times. Over several immunoSEQ plates, each subset's genomic DNA was distributed in even portions. Clones were read by immunoSEQ multiplex PCR, and TCRdb kept only the in-frame ones, dropping some. The sample comprises about 980,000 clones, about 80% of which are singletons, and roughly 1.5% rests with the top ten. With 2 bases clipped from V and 5 bases from J, the junction kept 9 bases outside the gene matches. CDR1 is SGHNT and CDR2 is YYREEE in the germline V gene (reference sequence). CDR3 length: 15 residues. This sequence was found in a man aged 18 to 29 in good health. The chain carries TRBV5-4 and TRBJ2-5, with 7 bases matching TRBD2. The sample was memory CD4+ T cells sorted from blood. Subset specified: CD45RA-negative fraction. The CDR3 region is CASSFSAGMGETQYF. The CDR3 bases are TGTGCCAGCAGCTTCTCAGCGGGGATGGGGGAGACCCAGTACTTC.